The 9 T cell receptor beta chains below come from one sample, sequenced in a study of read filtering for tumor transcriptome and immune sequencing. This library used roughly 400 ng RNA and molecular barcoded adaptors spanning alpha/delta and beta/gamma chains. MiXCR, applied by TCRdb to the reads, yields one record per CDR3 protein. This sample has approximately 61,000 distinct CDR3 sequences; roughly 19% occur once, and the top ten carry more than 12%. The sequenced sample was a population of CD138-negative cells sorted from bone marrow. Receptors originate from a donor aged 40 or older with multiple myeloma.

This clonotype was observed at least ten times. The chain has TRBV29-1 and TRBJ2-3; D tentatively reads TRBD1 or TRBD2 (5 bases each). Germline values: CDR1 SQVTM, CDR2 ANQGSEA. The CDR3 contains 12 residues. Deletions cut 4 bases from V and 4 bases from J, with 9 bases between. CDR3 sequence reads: CSVVQGPDTQYF. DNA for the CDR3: TGCAGCGTTGTCCAGGGACCAGATACGCAGTATTTT.

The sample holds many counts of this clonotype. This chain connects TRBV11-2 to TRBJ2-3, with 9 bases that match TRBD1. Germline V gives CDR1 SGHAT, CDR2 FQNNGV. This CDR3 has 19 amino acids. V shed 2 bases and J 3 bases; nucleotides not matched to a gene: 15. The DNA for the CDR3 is TGTGCCAGCAGCTTACCCGGGACAGGGTATAGTCTAGGGACAGATACGCAGTATTTT. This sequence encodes CASSLPGTGYSLGTDTQYF. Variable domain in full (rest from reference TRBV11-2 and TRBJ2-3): EAGVAQSPRYKIIEKRQSVAFWCNPISGHATLYWYQQILGQGPKLLIQFQNNGVVDDSQLPKDRFSAERLKGVDSTLKIQPAKLEDSAVYLCASSLPGTGYSLGTDTQYFGPGTRLTVL.

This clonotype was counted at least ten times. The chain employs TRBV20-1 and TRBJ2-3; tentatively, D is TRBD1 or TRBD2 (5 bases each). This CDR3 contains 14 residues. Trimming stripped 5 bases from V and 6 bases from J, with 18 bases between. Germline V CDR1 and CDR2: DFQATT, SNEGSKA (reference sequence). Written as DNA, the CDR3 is TGCAGTGCTGGGGACGAATCAGAATCGGATACGCAGTATTTT. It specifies CSAGDESESDTQYF.

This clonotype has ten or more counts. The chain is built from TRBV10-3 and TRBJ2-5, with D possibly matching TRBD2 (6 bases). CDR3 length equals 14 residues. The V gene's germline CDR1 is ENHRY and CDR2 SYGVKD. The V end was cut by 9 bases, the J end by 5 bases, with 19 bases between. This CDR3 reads CAMGSGGLMETQYF. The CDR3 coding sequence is TGTGCCATGGGAAGTGGAGGGTTGATGGAGACCCAGTACTTC.

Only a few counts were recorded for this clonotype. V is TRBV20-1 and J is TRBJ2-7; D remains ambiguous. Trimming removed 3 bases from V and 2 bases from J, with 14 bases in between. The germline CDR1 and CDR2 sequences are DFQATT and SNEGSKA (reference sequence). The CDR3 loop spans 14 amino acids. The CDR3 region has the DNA TGCAGTGCTAGTTATCCGTCACTAACCTACGAGCAGTACTTC. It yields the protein CSASYPSLTYEQYF.

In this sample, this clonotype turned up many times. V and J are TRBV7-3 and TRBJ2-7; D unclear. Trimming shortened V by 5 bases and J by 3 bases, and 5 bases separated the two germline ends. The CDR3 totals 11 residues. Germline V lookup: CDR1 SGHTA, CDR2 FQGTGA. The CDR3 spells CASSLHYEQYF. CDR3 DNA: TGTGCCAGCAGCCTACACTACGAGCAGTACTTC.

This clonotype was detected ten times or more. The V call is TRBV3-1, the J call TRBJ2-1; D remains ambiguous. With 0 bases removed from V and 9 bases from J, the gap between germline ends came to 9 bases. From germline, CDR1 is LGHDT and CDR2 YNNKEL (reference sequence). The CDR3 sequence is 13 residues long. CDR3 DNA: TGTGCCAGCAGCCAAGATTGGGCGGCTGAGCAGTTCTTC. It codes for CASSQDWAAEQFF.

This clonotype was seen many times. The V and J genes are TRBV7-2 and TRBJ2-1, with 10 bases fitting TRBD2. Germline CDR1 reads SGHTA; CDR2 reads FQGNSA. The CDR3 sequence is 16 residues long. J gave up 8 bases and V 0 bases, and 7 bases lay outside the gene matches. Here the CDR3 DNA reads TGTGCCAGCAGCTTAGCAGGTAGCGGGGGGTTATATGAGCAGTTCTTC. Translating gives CASSLAGSGGLYEQFF.

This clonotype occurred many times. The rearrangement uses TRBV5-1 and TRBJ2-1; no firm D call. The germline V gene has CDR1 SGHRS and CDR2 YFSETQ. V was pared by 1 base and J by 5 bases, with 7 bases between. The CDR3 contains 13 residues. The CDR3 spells CASSLFSDNEQFF. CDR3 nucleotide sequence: TGCGCCAGCAGCTTGTTTTCCGACAATGAGCAGTTCTTC.